The present T cell receptor beta chain was sequenced within a study of blood T cell repertoires in COVID-19. Using immunoSEQ multiplex PCR, the repertoire was profiled, and TCRdb retains in-frame clones only, with some absent. This table holds approximately 150,000 clones, under 90% found once. From germline, CDR1 is MGHDK and CDR2 SYGVNS. This CDR3 is built from 13 residues. V dropped 6 bases and J dropped 1; count of bases not matched to a gene: 2. A single count supports this clone. This sequence originates from a man between 45 and 60 years old in a cohort exposed to, infected with or recovered from COVID-19 (not recorded which). This chain joins TRBV25-1 and TRBJ2-7; 8 bases are shared with TRBD2. The sample was PBMCs or T cells enriched from blood (not recorded which). In DNA form, the CDR3 reads TGTGCCAGCAGACTAGCGGCTTCCTACGAGCAGTACTTC. Amino acids: CASRLAASYEQYF.